One and the same sample provided the 29 T cell receptor beta chains below, sequenced in a study of blood T cell repertoires in COVID-19. Repertoires were generated with immunoSEQ multiplex PCR, while TCRdb's copy carries only in-frame clones and drops some. The sample records about 130,000 clones, approximately 81% being singletons. Sequenced material: peripheral blood. The receptors here all came from a man older than 75 with COVID-19, enrolled during active disease.

V is TRBV28 and J is TRBJ1-1, with D unresolved. The CDR3 has 14 amino acids. Germline CDR1 is MDHEN and CDR2 is SYDVKM. The V end was cut by 3 bases, the J end by 0 bases, with 8 bases between. CDR3 sequence reads: CASSFHSVNTEAFF. In DNA, the CDR3 is TGTGCCAGCAGTTTCCATTCAGTGAACACTGAAGCTTTCTTT.

The V gene is TRBV19, the J gene TRBJ2-1; D perhaps matches TRBD1 (5 bases). The CDR3 spans 14 residues. The V end was cut by 6 bases, the J end by 1 base, with 10 bases between. Germline CDR1 reads LNHDA; CDR2 reads SQIVND (reference sequence). This CDR3 is CASSLDISYNEQFF. CDR3 nucleotides: TGTGCCAGTAGCCTGGACATTTCCTACAATGAGCAGTTCTTC. The entire variable domain, with the rest obtained from reference TRBV19 and TRBJ2-1, is as follows: DGGITQSPKYLFRKEGQNVTLSCEQNLNHDAMYWYRQDPGQGLRLIYYSQIVNDFQKGDIAEGYSVSREKKESFPLTVTSAQKNPTAFYLCASSLDISYNEQFFGPGTRLTVL.

V and J are TRBV7-9 and TRBJ2-4; D perhaps matches TRBD2 (6 bases). CDR3 length: 16 amino acids. V dropped 8 bases and J dropped 3 bases, with 20 bases sitting between them. CDR1 SEHNR and CDR2 FQNEAQ come from the germline V gene (reference sequence). CDR3 sequence (DNA): TGTGCCAGCCAAACAAGAGGGGAGGATGGCAAAAACATTCAGTACTTC. Its translation: CASQTRGEDGKNIQYF.

The chain recombines TRBV28 with TRBJ2-5; D is perhaps TRBD2 (6 bases). The germline CDR1 and CDR2 sequences are MDHEN and SYDVKM. This CDR3 comprises 14 residues. The V end was cut by 6 bases, the J end by 0 bases, with 11 bases between. This CDR3 is CASRGTGNQETQYF. The CDR3 DNA reads as TGTGCCAGCAGGGGGACTGGGAACCAAGAGACCCAGTACTTC.

This chain connects TRBV28 to TRBJ1-2; TRBD1 matches 7 bases. The V and J ends lost 5 bases and 2 bases, in that order; junction bases with no gene match: 2. Germline V lookup: CDR1 MDHEN, CDR2 SYDVKM. This CDR3 has 13 amino acids. The CDR3 nucleotides read TGTGCCAGCAGTCGGGACAGCAACTATGGCTACACCTTC. This translates into CASSRDSNYGYTF.

The chain joins TRBV6-5 to TRBJ2-1, with TRBD1 identical over 9 bases. The CDR3 sequence is 14 residues long. CDR1 MNHEY and CDR2 SVGAGI come from the germline V gene. J gave up 2 bases and V 7 bases, and 3 bases lay outside the gene matches. The CDR3 sequence is CASKGQGPYNEQFF. DNA for the CDR3: TGTGCCAGCAAGGGACAGGGTCCCTACAATGAGCAGTTCTTC.

The chain has TRBV19 and TRBJ2-2, with 12 bases matching TRBD2. The CDR3 extends over 16 amino acids. Germline lookup yields CDR1 LNHDA and CDR2 SQIVND (reference sequence). V dropped 5 bases and J dropped 2; count of bases not matched to a gene: 3. The CDR3: CASSPGLAGNTGELFF. The CDR3 DNA sequence: TGTGCCAGTAGTCCCGGACTAGCGGGAAACACCGGGGAGCTGTTTTTT.

This sequence joins TRBV28 and TRBJ2-3; 7 bases are a match to TRBD1. The CDR3 consists of 17 residues. The J segment lost 0 bases and the V segment lost 5 bases, leaving 11 bases of the junction unmatched. Germline V gene sequence: CDR1 MDHEN, CDR2 SYDVKM. In nucleotides, the CDR3 is TGTGCCAGCAGTCCCCACAGGGGTTCCTCTAGCACAGATACGCAGTATTTT. It yields the protein CASSPHRGSSSTDTQYF. Full variable domain (missing parts from reference TRBV28 and TRBJ2-3): DVKVTQSSRYLVKRTGEKVFLECVQDMDHENMFWYRQDPGLGLRLIYFSYDVKMKEKGDIPEGYSVSREKKERFSLILESASTNQTSMYLCASSPHRGSSSTDTQYFGPGTRLTVL.

The chain has TRBV6-5 and TRBJ2-2; D is uncertain. V gave up 7 bases and J gave up 4 bases, with 10 bases separating them. This CDR3 spans 13 amino acids. Germline assignment: CDR1 MNHEY and CDR2 SVGAGI. The CDR3 DNA sequence: TGTGCCAGCAACCCCTTGGCCACCGGGGAGCTGTTTTTT. It codes for CASNPLATGELFF.

The J gene is TRBJ2-5, the V gene TRBV28; D is uncertain. CDR3 length equals 14 residues. The V gene's germline CDR1 is MDHEN and CDR2 SYDVKM. V shed 4 bases and J shed 5 bases, with 14 bases lying between them. The CDR3: CASSWRRNEETQYF. CDR3 DNA: TGTGCCAGCAGTTGGCGGAGAAATGAGGAGACCCAGTACTTC. Drawing the rest from reference TRBV28 and TRBJ2-5, the complete variable domain is DVKVTQSSRYLVKRTGEKVFLECVQDMDHENMFWYRQDPGLGLRLIYFSYDVKMKEKGDIPEGYSVSREKKERFSLILESASTNQTSMYLCASSWRRNEETQYFGPGTRLLVL.

CDR3 sequence: CASTRASGYNEQFF. In nucleotides, the CDR3 is TGTGCCAGCACTCGGGCTAGCGGCTACAATGAGCAGTTCTTC. The rearrangement links TRBV6-5 to TRBJ2-1; 7 bases map to TRBD2. After removal of 7 bases from V and 3 bases from J, the junction contained 6 bases not matched to a gene. The CDR3 length is 14 residues. Germline-derived CDR1 and CDR2 are MNHEY and SVGAGI.

This clone was seen a handful of times. The rearrangement uses TRBV27 and TRBJ2-5; D remains ambiguous. Trimming shortened V by 4 bases and J by 4 bases, and 10 bases separated the two germline ends. CDR3 length: 13 residues. Germline V CDR1 and CDR2: MNHEY, SMNVEV (reference sequence). The CDR3 nucleotides read TGTGCCAGCAGTTATCGGGTCGGAGAGACCCAGTACTTC. It codes for CASSYRVGETQYF.

This chain uses TRBV24-1 with TRBJ2-5; 8 nucleotides match TRBD2. CDR3 length: 15 amino acids. Losses at the gene ends were 3 bases for V and 0 bases for J; bases not matched to a gene: 2. CDR1 is KGHDR and CDR2 is SFDVKD in the germline V gene. The chain's CDR3 is CATSDLSGNQETQYF. The CDR3 region has the DNA TGTGCCACCAGTGATCTTAGCGGGAACCAAGAGACCCAGTACTTC.

The count of this clone is one. The CDR3 DNA reads as TGTGCCAGCAGCTTAGTTCGCCTGGGCGCAGGTTACGATGAGCAGTTCTTC. Its translation is CASSLVRLGAGYDEQFF. The gene calls are TRBV11-2 and TRBJ2-1, with D uncertain. The CDR3 has 17 amino acids. Trimming removed 1 base at V and 8 bases at J, with 21 bases between. The V gene's germline CDR1 is SGHAT and CDR2 FQNNGV. The full variable domain, in which reference TRBV11-2 and TRBJ2-1 provide the parts outside the CDR3, is EAGVAQSPRYKIIEKRQSVAFWCNPISGHATLYWYQQILGQGPKLLIQFQNNGVVDDSQLPKDRFSAERLKGVDSTLKIQPAKLEDSAVYLCASSLVRLGAGYDEQFFGPGTRLTVL.

The chain is built from TRBV6-5 and TRBJ2-5, with D possibly TRBD2 on 6 matching bases. Germline CDR1 and CDR2: MNHEY and SVGAGI. Trimming stripped 5 bases from V and 4 bases from J, with 14 bases between. The CDR3 length is 14 residues. The DNA for the CDR3 is TGTGCCAGCAGTCCCCGGCGGGAACGAGAGACCCAGTACTTC. Its protein is CASSPRRERETQYF.

There are a few counts of this clone. V is TRBV4-2 and J is TRBJ1-2; possibly TRBD1 for D (5 bases). Trimming stripped 5 bases from V and 0 bases from J, with 16 bases between. Germline V gene data show CDR1 as LGHNA and CDR2 as YNFKEQ. CDR3 length equals 16 residues. This chain's CDR3 is CASSLRGGISNYGYTF. CDR3 nucleotide sequence: TGTGCCAGCAGCTTGAGGGGAGGGATTTCTAACTATGGCTACACCTTC.

The chain joins TRBV2 to TRBJ2-3; D gene unclear. CDR3 size: 12 residues. The V gene lost 2 bases and the J gene lost 3 bases, with 3 bases spanning the gap. Germline V CDR1 and CDR2: SNHLY, FYNNEI. The DNA for the CDR3 is TGTGCCAGCAGTGAAATAACAGATACGCAGTATTTT. As protein: CASSEITDTQYF. Supplemented by reference TRBV2 and TRBJ2-3, the full variable domain reads EPEVTQTPSHQVTQMGQEVILRCVPISNHLYFYWYRQILGQKVEFLVSFYNNEISEKSEIFDDQFSVERPDGSNFTLKIRSTKLEDSAMYFCASSEITDTQYFGPGTRLTVL.

The gene calls are TRBV10-3 and TRBJ2-1; 11 bases align to TRBD2. The CDR3 has 17 residues. Per the germline V gene, CDR1 is ENHRY and CDR2 is SYGVKD. V was pared by 7 bases and J by 2 bases, with 10 bases of the junction left unmatched. CDR3 amino acids: CAITVTSGSGTYNEQFF. For the CDR3, the DNA is TGTGCCATCACCGTAACTAGCGGGAGTGGAACCTACAATGAGCAGTTCTTC.

In DNA form, the CDR3 reads TGCAGCGTGGAGCCAGCGGAGACAGATACGCAGTATTTT. It specifies CSVEPAETDTQYF. The gene calls are TRBV29-1 and TRBJ2-3; D is perhaps TRBD2 (5 bases). V lost 6 bases and J 3 bases, leaving 13 bases between the germline ends. The CDR3 sequence is 13 residues long. CDR1 is SQVTM, CDR2 ANQGSEA, per germline.

The gene calls are TRBV3-1 (or the pseudogene TRBV3-2) and TRBJ2-3, with 7 bases lining up with TRBD1. CDR1 LGHDT and CDR2 YNNKEL come from the germline V gene (reference sequence). V trimming: 1 base; J trimming: 0 bases; junction bases outside the gene matches: 4. There are 16 residues in the CDR3. The CDR3 reads CASSQVGQVSTDTQYF. The CDR3 DNA reads as TGTGCCAGCAGCCAAGTCGGACAGGTTAGCACAGATACGCAGTATTTT.

The gene calls are TRBV10-2 and TRBJ1-2; TRBD1 matches 8 bases. CDR3 length: 13 residues. With V trimmed by 11 bases and J by 8 bases, 13 bases remained unmatched. The germline V gene encodes CDR1 WSHSY and CDR2 SAAADI. The CDR3, as DNA: TGCGCCTCGAACCCCGGACAGGGCTTCGGCTACACCTTC. It specifies CASNPGQGFGYTF.

The V and J genes are TRBV28 and TRBJ2-1, with D possibly matching TRBD1 (6 bases). Trimming removed 7 bases at V and 6 bases at J, with 10 bases between. The germline CDR1 and CDR2 sequences are MDHEN and SYDVKM. This CDR3 is 12 amino acids long. The CDR3 protein is CASTARGNEQFF. CDR3 nucleotides: TGTGCCAGCACGGCCAGGGGCAATGAGCAGTTCTTC.

The sample holds a few counts of this clone. The chain carries TRBV11-2 and TRBJ1-3; no clear D. The CDR3 has 15 residues. Germline V gives CDR1 SGHAT, CDR2 FQNNGV. V was shortened by 5 bases and J by 0 bases, with 11 bases between the two germline ends. In DNA, the CDR3 is TGTGCCAGCAGCCCGGTCGCCCACTCTGGAAACACCATATATTTT. It encodes CASSPVAHSGNTIYF.

V is TRBV28 and J is TRBJ2-7; possible D gene TRBD2, 5 bases. This CDR3 comprises 12 residues. V lost 4 bases to trimming and J lost 6 bases, with 10 bases between them. Germline values: CDR1 MDHEN, CDR2 SYDVKM. This chain's CDR3 is CASSSSYPEQYF. DNA for the CDR3: TGTGCCAGCAGTTCTAGCTACCCCGAGCAGTACTTC.

The chain carries TRBV29-1 and TRBJ2-3; 7 bases align to TRBD2. The CDR3 consists of 14 residues. Per the germline V gene, CDR1 is SQVTM and CDR2 is ANQGSEA. V lost 6 bases and J lost 1; bases outside the gene matches: 7. CDR3 nucleotide sequence: TGCAGCGTCGGGGGGAACGGGGGCACAGATACGCAGTATTTT. Translation gives CSVGGNGGTDTQYF.

V gene TRBV6-6 combines with J gene TRBJ1-1; TRBD1 is a possible D gene (5 bases). The V end was cut by 5 bases, the J end by 11 bases, with 21 bases between. The CDR3 is made up of 14 amino acids. Germline CDR1 is MNHNY and CDR2 is SVGAGI (reference sequence). The CDR3 DNA reads TGTGCCAGCAGTCCCCTGGGGGGTAGTAATTTGGCTTTCTTT. It encodes CASSPLGGSNLAFF.

This chain joins TRBV5-4 and TRBJ2-2, with D perhaps matching TRBD1 (6 bases). Trimming removed 4 bases at V and 1 base at J, with 14 bases between. The CDR3 loop spans 16 amino acids. The germline V gene encodes CDR1 SGHNT and CDR2 YYREEE (reference sequence). CDR3 coding DNA: TGTGCCAGCAGCCACAGGGACGGACGGAACACCGGGGAGCTGTTTTTT. As protein: CASSHRDGRNTGELFF.

This clone was seen a few times. V is TRBV6-5 and J is TRBJ2-1, with D maybe TRBD1 (6 bases). The CDR3 has 14 residues. Trimming took off 6 bases at V and 4 bases at J, with 13 bases between the two ends. Germline V gives CDR1 MNHEY, CDR2 SVGAGI. The CDR3, as DNA: TGTGCCAGCAGCCTCCTCGGACAGTACAATGAGCAGTTCTTC. It translates to CASSLLGQYNEQFF.

This chain uses TRBV10-3 with TRBJ1-1; the D gene is possibly TRBD1 (6 bases). The CDR3 length is 13 residues. V lost 6 bases and J 1 base, leaving 9 bases between the germline ends. Per germline, CDR1 ENHRY and CDR2 SYGVKD. The DNA of the CDR3 is TGTGCCATCAGCCAACAGGGGAACACTGAAGCTTTCTTT. Its protein product is CAISQQGNTEAFF.